Presented here are 2 T cell receptor beta chains from one specimen sequenced in a study of blood T cell repertoires in COVID-19. The repertoire was sequenced with immunoSEQ multiplex PCR; TCRdb's copy has only in-frame clones and lacks some. The sample lists roughly 150,000 clones; more than 65% were seen once. The sample consisted of peripheral blood. All receptors derive from a woman aged 45-59 years with acute or convalescent COVID-19.

This clone was seen only once. The CDR3 here is CASSRRQGIDEQYF. CDR3 DNA: TGTGCCAGCAGCAGACGACAGGGAATCGACGAGCAGTACTTC. J is TRBJ2-7 and V is TRBV6-2 or TRBV6-3, with 7 positions matching TRBD1. The CDR3 is 14 residues long. Germline loops: CDR1 MNHEY, CDR2 SVGEGT. J lost 5 bases, V lost 6 bases, and 10 bases had no gene match.

The CDR3 reads CASSEEGGAWNEQFF. The CDR3 nucleotides are TGCGCCAGCAGTGAAGAGGGGGGGGCCTGGAATGAGCAGTTCTTC. The chain recombines TRBV10-2 with TRBJ2-1; TRBD2 is a possible D gene (7 bases). Germline loops: CDR1 WSHSY, CDR2 SAAADI. V lost 3 bases and J lost 7, with 16 bases in between. The CDR3 has 15 amino acids.